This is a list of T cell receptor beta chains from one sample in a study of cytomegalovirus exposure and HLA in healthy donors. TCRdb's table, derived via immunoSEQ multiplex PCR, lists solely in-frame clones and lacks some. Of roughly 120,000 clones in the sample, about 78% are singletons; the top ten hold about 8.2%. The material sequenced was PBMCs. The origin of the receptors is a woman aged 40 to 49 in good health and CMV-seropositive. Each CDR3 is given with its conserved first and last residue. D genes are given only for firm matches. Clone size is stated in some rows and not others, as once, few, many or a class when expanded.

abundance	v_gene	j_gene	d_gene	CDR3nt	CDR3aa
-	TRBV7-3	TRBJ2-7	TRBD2	TGTGCCAGCAGCTTGAACGGGGGGGATTACGAGCAGTACTTC	CASSLNGGDYEQYF
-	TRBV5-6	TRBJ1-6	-	TGTGCCAGCAGCCCAAGCTCGAATTCACCCCTCCACTTT	CASSPSSNSPLHF
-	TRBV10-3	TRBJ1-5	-	TGTGCCATCAGCACTGACAGGAGCAATCAGCCCCAGCATTTT	CAISTDRSNQPQHF
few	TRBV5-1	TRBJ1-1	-	TGCGCCAGCAGCTTGGCGGTCGGGGGGCGGACTGAAGCTTTCTTT	CASSLAVGGRTEAFF
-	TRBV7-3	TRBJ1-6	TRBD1	TGTGCCAGCAGCGCCGGACAGGGATCCAATTCACCCCTCCACTTT	CASSAGQGSNSPLHF
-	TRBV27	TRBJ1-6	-	TGTGCCAGCAGTTTATCGCAGTCGCTCCCCCTCCACTTT	CASSLSQSLPLHF
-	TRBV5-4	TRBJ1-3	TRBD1	TGTGCCAGCAGCCCTACCGGACAGGGGATAAGCTCTGGAAACACCATATATTTT	CASSPTGQGISSGNTIYF
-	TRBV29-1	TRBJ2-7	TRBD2	TGCAGCGTGGGGGGGTTGTCCTACGAGCAGTACTTC	CSVGGLSYEQYF
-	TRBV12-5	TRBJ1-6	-	TGTGCTAGTGGTTTGGGACAGAATTCACCCCTCCACTTT	CASGLGQNSPLHF
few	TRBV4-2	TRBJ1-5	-	TGTGCCAGCAGCCAAGATCGGGGGAGTCAGCCCCAGCATTTT	CASSQDRGSQPQHF
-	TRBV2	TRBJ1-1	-	TGTGCCCGTACCGAGGCGGCTGAAGCTTTCTTT	CARTEAAEAFF
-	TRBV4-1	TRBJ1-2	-	TGCGCCAGCAGCCAAGTTGGGGGGGCAAGGAACTATGGCTACACCTTC	CASSQVGGARNYGYTF
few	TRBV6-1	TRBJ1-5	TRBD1	TGTGCCAGCATGACTAGGGGGCAACAGCCCCAGCATTTT	CASMTRGQQPQHF
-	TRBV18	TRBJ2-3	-	TGTGCCAGCTCACCGCAGGGTGTCGGAGATACGCAGTATTTT	CASSPQGVGDTQYF
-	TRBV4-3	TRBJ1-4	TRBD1	TGCGCCAGCAGCCAAGATCAGGGGGCGAATGAAAAACTGTTTTTT	CASSQDQGANEKLFF
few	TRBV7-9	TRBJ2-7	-	TGTGCCAGCAGCTTAGCATCGGCGGCGGACTACGAGCAGTACTTC	CASSLASAADYEQYF
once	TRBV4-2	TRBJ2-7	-	TGTGCCAGCAGCGGACAACAGGGATTCATCTCCTACGAGCAGTACTTC	CASSGQQGFISYEQYF
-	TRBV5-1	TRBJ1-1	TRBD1	TGCGCCAGCAGCCCCCTGACAGGGCTTGGGAACACTGAAGCTTTCTTT	CASSPLTGLGNTEAFF
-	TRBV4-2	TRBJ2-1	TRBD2	TGTGCCAGCAGCCAAGGGCTAGCGGGGGGTTATGAGCAGTTCTTC	CASSQGLAGGYEQFF
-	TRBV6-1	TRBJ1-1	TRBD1	TGTGCCAGCAGGCTACAGGGGGCGTTTGAAGCTTTCTTT	CASRLQGAFEAFF
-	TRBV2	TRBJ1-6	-	TGTGCCAGCAGTGTAACACCTTCGCCTAATTCACCCCTCCACTTT	CASSVTPSPNSPLHF
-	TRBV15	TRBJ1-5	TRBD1	TGTGCCACCACCATGGACAGGGAGGGTCAGCCCCAGCATTTT	CATTMDREGQPQHF